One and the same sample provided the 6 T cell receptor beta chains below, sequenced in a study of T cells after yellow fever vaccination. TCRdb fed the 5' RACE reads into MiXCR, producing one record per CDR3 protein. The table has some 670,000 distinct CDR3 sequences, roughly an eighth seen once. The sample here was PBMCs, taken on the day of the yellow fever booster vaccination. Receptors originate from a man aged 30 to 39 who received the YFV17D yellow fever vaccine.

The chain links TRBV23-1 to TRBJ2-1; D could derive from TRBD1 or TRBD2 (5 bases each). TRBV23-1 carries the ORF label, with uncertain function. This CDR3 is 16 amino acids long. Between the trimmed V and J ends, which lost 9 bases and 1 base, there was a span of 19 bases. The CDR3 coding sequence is TGCGCCAGAGGGACGTTCGTTCTCCCTTCCTACAATGAGCAGTTCTTC. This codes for CARGTFVLPSYNEQFF.

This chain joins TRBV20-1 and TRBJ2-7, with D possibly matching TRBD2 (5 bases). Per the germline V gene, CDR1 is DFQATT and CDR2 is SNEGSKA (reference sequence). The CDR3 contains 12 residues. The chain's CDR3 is CSVIGLSYEQYF. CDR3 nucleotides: TGCAGCGTCATCGGACTCTCCTACGAGCAGTACTTC.

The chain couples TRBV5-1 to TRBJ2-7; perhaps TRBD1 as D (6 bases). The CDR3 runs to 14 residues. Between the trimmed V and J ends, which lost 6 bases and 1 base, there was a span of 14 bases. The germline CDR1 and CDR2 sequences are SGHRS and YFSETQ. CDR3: CASTTTGPSYEQYF. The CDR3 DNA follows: TGCGCCAGCACCACGACAGGCCCATCCTACGAGCAGTACTTC.

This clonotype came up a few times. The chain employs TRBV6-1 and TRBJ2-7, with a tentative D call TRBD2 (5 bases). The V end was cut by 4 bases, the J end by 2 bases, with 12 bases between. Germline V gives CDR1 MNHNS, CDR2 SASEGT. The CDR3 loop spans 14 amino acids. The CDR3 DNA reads TGTGCCAGCAGTGTAACGACGGGAACCTACGAGCAGTACTTC. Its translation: CASSVTTGTYEQYF.

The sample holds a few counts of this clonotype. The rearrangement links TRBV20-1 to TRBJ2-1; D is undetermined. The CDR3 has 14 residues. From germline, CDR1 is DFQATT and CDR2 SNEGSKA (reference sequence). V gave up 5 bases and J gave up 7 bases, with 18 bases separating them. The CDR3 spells CSALQPKNMNEQFF. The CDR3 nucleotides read TGCAGTGCTCTCCAGCCGAAGAATATGAATGAGCAGTTCTTC.

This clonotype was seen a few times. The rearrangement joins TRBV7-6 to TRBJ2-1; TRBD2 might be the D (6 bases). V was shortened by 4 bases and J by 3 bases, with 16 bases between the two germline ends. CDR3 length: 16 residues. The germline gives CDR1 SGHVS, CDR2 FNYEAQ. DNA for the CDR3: TGTGCCAGCAGCTCGGCAGCTACTAGCTTCTACAATGAGCAGTTCTTC. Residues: CASSSAATSFYNEQFF.